One sample yielded the 30 T cell receptor beta chains listed below, sequenced in a study of T cell repertoires in cytomegalovirus infection. TCRdb independently ran MiXCR on the reads; one entry per CDR3 protein. The sample lists 400,000 or so distinct CDR3 sequences; 15% to 20% were seen once. The sequencing sample was made of PBMCs. The receptors stem from a human donor in good health (CMV status not recorded). Some clones in this sample may be carry-over from other donors' samples.

This clonotype was seen ten or more times. The chain couples TRBV7-2 to TRBJ2-5, with D perhaps being TRBD1 or TRBD2 (5 bases each). The CDR3 runs 14 residues. V was clipped by 2 bases and J by 4 bases, with 11 bases between them. The germline gives CDR1 SGHTA, CDR2 FQGNSA. CDR3 amino acids: CASSLLGVGETQYF. Written as DNA, the CDR3 is TGTGCCAGCAGCTTACTGGGGGTGGGAGAGACCCAGTACTTC.

This clonotype was found a few times. The chain joins TRBV5-1 to TRBJ1-2; 10 bases are a match to TRBD1. Trimming at V came to 4 bases and at J to 3 bases, leaving 9 bases not matched to a gene. Germline V CDR1 and CDR2: SGHRS, YFSETQ. The CDR3 extends over 16 amino acids. The CDR3 spells CASSILPGTGDYGYTF. DNA for the CDR3: TGCGCCAGCAGCATCCTGCCCGGGACAGGGGACTATGGCTACACCTTC.

This clonotype came up many times. One end of the junction does not line up with germline, which may come from a read error. The rearrangement uses TRBV6-1 and TRBJ2-3; D possibly corresponds to TRBD2 (6 bases). This CDR3 has 13 amino acids. Germline V gene sequence: CDR1 MNHNS, CDR2 SASEGT. The CDR3 protein is CASTGASKDTQYF. CDR3 bases: TGTGCCAGCACGGGAGCGAGCAAAGATACGCAGTATTTT.

This clonotype was seen more than once but under ten times. The chain recombines TRBV7-9 with TRBJ1-5, with D unclear. The CDR3 has 14 residues. Looked up from germline, CDR1 is SEHNR and CDR2 is FQNEAQ (reference sequence). Trimming took off 5 bases at V and 2 bases at J, with 10 bases between the two ends. For the CDR3, the DNA is TGTGCCAGCAGCAAGGATGGGGGCAATCAGCCCCAGCATTTT. Translated, it gives CASSKDGGNQPQHF.

The CDR3 sequence is CASSIGWRGSNTGELFF. In nucleotides, the CDR3 is TGTGCCAGTAGTATAGGCTGGCGGGGAAGTAACACCGGGGAGCTGTTTTTT. The gene calls are TRBV19 and TRBJ2-2; D is perhaps TRBD2 (6 bases). The length of the CDR3 is 17 residues. Looked up from germline, CDR1 is LNHDA and CDR2 is SQIVND (reference sequence). The ends were cut back, 1 base at V and 2 bases at J, with 14 bases in the middle.

The table lists this clonotype with a few counts. J is TRBJ2-2 and V is TRBV7-6; D is uncertain. CDR1 and CDR2 (germline): SGHVS, FNYEAQ. Between the trimmed V and J ends, which lost 1 base and 6 bases, there was a span of 9 bases. This CDR3 spans 14 amino acids. CDR3 coding DNA: TGTGCCAGCAGCTTAGAGACGGCAGCCGGGGAGCTGTTTTTT. Translation: CASSLETAAGELFF.

The V gene is TRBV12-3 or TRBV12-4, the J gene TRBJ1-6; TRBD1 matches 9 bases. The trim removed 3 bases at V and 10 bases at J, leaving 4 bases unmatched. The CDR3 sequence is 14 residues long. The CDR3 DNA follows: TGTGCCAGCAGTTTCGGGGACAGGGACTCACCCCTCCACTTT. Its protein is CASSFGDRDSPLHF.

Note on this clonotype: The CDR3 ends on some other residue instead of the conserved phenylalanine or tryptophan, so this is likely a read error. The rearrangement links TRBV18 to TRBJ2-7; TRBD1 matches 8 bases. The V gene's germline CDR1 is KGHSH and CDR2 LQKENI. J was trimmed by 3 bases and V by 0 bases; bases with no gene match: 7. CDR3 length equals 16 residues. The CDR3 nucleotides read TGTGCCAGCTCACCACCGGACAGGGTAGGCCACTACGAGCAGTACTTA. Protein product: CASSPPDRVGHYEQYL.

Ten or more counts support this clonotype. The chain uses TRBV19 and TRBJ1-1; D remains unclear. Germline V lookup: CDR1 LNHDA, CDR2 SQIVND (reference sequence). V was cut by 7 bases and J by 5 bases, with 11 bases left in between. This CDR3 contains 12 residues. This chain's CDR3 is CASTPGGTEAFF. The DNA of the CDR3 is TGTGCCAGTACCCCCGGAGGGACTGAAGCTTTCTTT.

Note on this clonotype: One base away lies a much larger clone, so this may be a sequencing read error. V gene TRBV28 combines with J gene TRBJ1-1; D is unclear. The V gene lost 8 bases and the J gene lost 12 bases, with 19 bases spanning the gap. The CDR3 loop spans 12 amino acids. Per the germline V gene, CDR1 is MDHEN and CDR2 is SYDVKM. In DNA, the CDR3 is TGTGCCAGCCTAACTACAGCAGCAGAATCTTTCTTT. Translated: CASLTTAAESFF.

This clonotype showed up many times. This sequence joins TRBV7-2 and TRBJ2-2; 8 nucleotides align to TRBD2. The trim removed 2 bases at V and 0 bases at J, leaving 2 bases unmatched. Germline CDR1 is SGHTA and CDR2 is FQGNSA. This CDR3 region has 16 residues. The CDR3, as DNA: TGTGCCAGCAGCTTACTGGGACTAGCGAACACCGGGGAGCTGTTTTTT. Amino acids: CASSLLGLANTGELFF.

This clonotype has at least ten counts. The chain links TRBV7-9 to TRBJ1-4, with 7 bases fitting TRBD1. J was trimmed by 8 bases and V by 6 bases; bases with no gene match: 12. CDR3 length: 15 residues. Germline assignment: CDR1 SEHNR and CDR2 FQNEAQ (reference sequence). The CDR3 nucleotides read TGTGCCAGCAGGCCAAAGGGGGCACCGGACGAAAAACTGTTTTTT. It yields the protein CASRPKGAPDEKLFF. Full variable domain (rest looked up from reference TRBV7-9 and TRBJ1-4): DTGVSQNPRHKITKRGQNVTFRCDPISEHNRLYWYRQTLGQGPEFLTYFQNEAQLEKSRLLSDRFSAERPKGSFSTLEIQRTEQGDSAMYLCASRPKGAPDEKLFFGSGTQLSVL.

This clonotype was found once. This chain connects TRBV11-2 to TRBJ1-1, with 11 positions matching TRBD1. Germline CDR1 SGHAT, CDR2 FQNNGV. This CDR3 has 15 amino acids. V was clipped by 4 bases and J by 6 bases; unmatched bases: 7. CDR3 sequence reads: CASSSGQGAYSEAFF. CDR3 in DNA: TGTGCCAGCAGCTCCGGACAGGGGGCATACTCTGAAGCTTTCTTT.

This clonotype was detected many times. The V and J genes are TRBV2 and TRBJ1-3; 7 bases align to TRBD1. The CDR3 loop spans 15 amino acids. V was clipped by 4 bases and J by 3 bases; unmatched bases: 6. CDR1 and CDR2 from the germline V gene are SNHLY and FYNNEI. The CDR3 DNA reads TGTGCCAGCAGTGCCACACAGGGGATTGGAAACACCATATATTTT. Translation: CASSATQGIGNTIYF.

This clonotype has a count of ten or more. The chain employs TRBV28 and TRBJ1-2; 8 nucleotides agree with TRBD1. Trimming removed 8 bases from V and 7 bases from J; junction bases left unmatched: 9. This CDR3 has 13 amino acids. Looked up from germline, CDR1 is MDHEN and CDR2 is SYDVKM. The CDR3 loop reads CASLNGQGGGYTF. The CDR3 bases are TGTGCCAGCCTGAACGGACAGGGAGGTGGCTACACCTTC.

Notes on this clonotype: One junction end does not reproduce the germline sequence, and a read error may be involved. The V and J genes are TRBV12-3 or TRBV12-4 and TRBJ2-1, with TRBD2 identical over 8 bases. This CDR3 contains 15 residues. The CDR3: CASSLAGIRLNEQFF. The CDR3 nucleotides are TGTGCCAGCAGCTTAGCGGGGATTCGGTTGAATGAGCAGTTCTTC.

The chain combines TRBV3-1 with TRBJ2-3; D assignment may be TRBD1 or TRBD2 (6 bases each). CDR1 is LGHDT, CDR2 YNNKEL, per germline (reference sequence). Trimming left V 0 bases short and J 13 bases short, with 11 bases between. The CDR3 is 12 residues long. The CDR3 DNA is TGTGCCAGCAGCCAAGAGGGGGGCCACAAGTATTTT. Translating gives CASSQEGGHKYF.

This clonotype was recorded a few times. V gene TRBV19 combines with J gene TRBJ1-1; D is uncertain. This CDR3 contains 15 residues. CDR1 is LNHDA, CDR2 SQIVND, per germline (reference sequence). Trimming stripped 4 bases from V and 0 bases from J, with 12 bases between. The DNA of the CDR3 is TGTGCCAGTAGTACGGTTTGGGGAATGAACACTGAAGCTTTCTTT. It translates to CASSTVWGMNTEAFF.

V is TRBV29-1 and J is TRBJ2-5; 7 bases are shared with TRBD1. V lost 7 bases and J lost 4; bases outside the gene matches: 6. The CDR3 covers 12 residues. Germline lookup yields CDR1 SQVTM and CDR2 ANQGSEA. The CDR3 here is CSARGQLETQYF. The DNA of the CDR3 is TGCAGCGCGAGGGGGCAATTAGAGACCCAGTACTTC.

At least ten counts were recorded for this clonotype. The V and J genes are TRBV4-1 and TRBJ1-6; 7 bases map to TRBD1. Germline loops: CDR1 MGHRA, CDR2 YSYEKL. Trimming cost V 4 bases and J 6 bases; bases outside gene matches: 6. This CDR3 spans 15 amino acids. Here the CDR3 DNA reads TGCGCCAGCAGCCCGAGGGGGACAGTTAATTCACCCCTCCACTTT. Residues: CASSPRGTVNSPLHF.

This clonotype was seen a few times. The rearrangement links TRBV6-5 to TRBJ1-2; 8 nucleotides align to TRBD1. Germline CDR1 and CDR2: MNHEY and SVGAGI. The V gene end was trimmed by 6 bases and the J gene end by 0 bases; junction bases not matched to a gene: 9. This CDR3 has 16 amino acids. In DNA, the CDR3 is TGTGCCAGCAGCCCTATACCGGGACAGGCTAACTATGGCTACACCTTC. Translated, it gives CASSPIPGQANYGYTF.

This sequence joins TRBV20-1 and TRBJ2-5, with 10 bases lining up with TRBD1. The CDR3 has 14 residues. The ends lost 3 bases at V and 1 base at J; junction bases unmatched: 2. CDR1 and CDR2 (germline): DFQATT, SNEGSKA (reference sequence). CDR3 DNA sequence: TGCAGTGCTAGTCGGGACAGGGGCCAAGAGACCCAGTACTTC. Amino acid sequence: CSASRDRGQETQYF.

The chain recombines TRBV3-1 with TRBJ2-7, with D perhaps TRBD2 (5 bases). This CDR3 has 14 residues. The V end lost 1 base, the J end lost 4 bases, and 11 bases lay between the germline ends. Per the germline V gene, CDR1 is LGHDT and CDR2 is YNNKEL (reference sequence). The CDR3 is CASSQAGRDYEQYF. The CDR3 region has the DNA TGTGCCAGCAGCCAAGCGGGAAGGGATTACGAGCAGTACTTC.

This clonotype was seen ten or more times. V and J are TRBV12-3 or TRBV12-4 and TRBJ1-1; D remains unclear. This CDR3 comprises 13 residues. V lost 9 bases and J 1 base, leaving 12 bases between the germline ends. The CDR3 DNA is TGTGCCAGTGCAACAGCTGAGAACACTGAAGCTTTCTTT. Translation gives CASATAENTEAFF.

V is TRBV18 and J is TRBJ2-5, with a weak D call TRBD2 (6 bases). Per the germline V gene, CDR1 is KGHSH and CDR2 is LQKENI. Deletions cut 6 bases from V and 0 bases from J, with 14 bases between. The CDR3 extends over 15 amino acids. CDR3 protein: CASSTAGGYQETQYF. CDR3 bases: TGTGCCAGCTCCACCGCCGGAGGGTACCAAGAGACCCAGTACTTC.

This clonotype was counted a few times. V gene TRBV24-1 combines with J gene TRBJ2-2, with 8 bases identical to TRBD2. CDR1 is KGHDR, CDR2 SFDVKD, per germline. The CDR3 totals 16 residues. The J segment lost 4 bases and the V segment lost 9 bases, leaving 12 bases of the junction unmatched. The CDR3 region has the DNA TGTGCCACCGCATCTCCAGCGGGAGTCGGCACCGGGGAGCTGTTTTTT. As protein: CATASPAGVGTGELFF.

V is TRBV11-2 and J is TRBJ2-3, with unresolved D. Looked up from germline, CDR1 is SGHAT and CDR2 is FQNNGV. The ends were cut back, 0 bases at V and 6 bases at J, with 7 bases in the middle. There are 13 residues in the CDR3. CDR3 sequence (DNA): TGTGCCAGCAGCTTAGAATTACAGGATACGCAGTATTTT. Amino acids: CASSLELQDTQYF.

This chain connects TRBV5-4 to TRBJ2-5, with 8 bases matching TRBD1. Trimming removed 3 bases from V and 5 bases from J; junction bases left unmatched: 12. CDR1 is SGHNT and CDR2 is YYREEE in the germline V gene (reference sequence). This CDR3 has 16 residues. CDR3 in amino acids: CASSSRRQGWEETQYF. The CDR3 DNA reads TGTGCCAGCAGCTCCCGCCGACAGGGGTGGGAGGAGACCCAGTACTTC.

This clonotype was seen repeatedly, ten times or more. The chain links TRBV12-5 to TRBJ2-1; 8 bases are a match to TRBD1. V lost 1 base and J lost 7; bases outside the gene matches: 6. CDR3 length: 15 residues. Germline loops: CDR1 LGHNT, CDR2 FRNRAP. DNA of the CDR3: TGTGCTAGTGGTTTGGCTCAGGGGGCGGTGAATGAGCAGTTCTTC. Its protein product is CASGLAQGAVNEQFF.

V usage is TRBV20-1 and J usage is TRBJ1-1, with D possibly being TRBD1 (5 bases). The germline V gene has CDR1 DFQATT and CDR2 SNEGSKA (reference sequence). V lost 0 bases to trimming and J lost 7 bases, with 15 bases between them. This CDR3 has 14 amino acids. Here the CDR3 reads CSARDEQGRYEAFF. In nucleotides, the CDR3 is TGCAGTGCTAGAGATGAGCAGGGTCGATATGAAGCTTTCTTT.